The entry below gives a single T cell receptor beta chain sequence along with its context. Its antigen is not identified. It was with 60 Vbeta and 13 Jbeta primers that the PCR ran. The method was immunoSEQ multiplex PCR; TCRdb's version includes in-frame clones alone and lacks a portion of them. The table lists 160,000 or so clones, 82% of them singletons. The sample is drawn from a study of cytomegalovirus exposure and HLA in healthy donors. Across the study: Roughly 180 million T cells yielded more than 90 million unique TCR beta sequences in earlier analysis. Study-wide results and caveats: At a 0.05 false discovery rate, a later analysis found approximately 15,000 TCR beta sequences to be associated with HLA alleles.

The CDR3 loop spans 15 amino acids. The germline V gene encodes CDR1 MNHEY and CDR2 SVGAGI. V was pared by 6 bases and J by 0 bases, with 5 bases of the junction left unmatched. The source of this sequence is a man between 45 and 60 years old in good health and CMV-seropositive. What was sequenced was PBMCs. The chain links TRBV6-5 to TRBJ2-1; the match to TRBD2 covers 7 bases. CDR3 sequence reads: CASSRSGGSYNEQFF. DNA of the CDR3: TGTGCCAGCAGCCGGTCGGGGGGCTCCTACAATGAGCAGTTCTTC.